This T cell receptor beta chain was profiled in a study of T-cell memory formation after mild COVID-19 (dated by TCRdb to the early 2020s). With respect to the entire study: Most TCR sequence clusters were specific to one of the two donors. T-cell clones expanding and contracting after mild COVID-19 in a couple of donors were tracked by longitudinal TCRalpha and TCRbeta repertoire sequencing. Two young, previously healthy adult volunteers made up the cohort, one male and one female.

Worth noting for this clonotype: The clone's antigen remains unknown. Base qualities are not recorded, but no much larger clone differs from it by a single base.

PBMCs were isolated by Ficoll-Paque density gradient centrifugation. At the junction V is shortened by 2 bases and J by 7 bases, with 12 bases in between. The CDR3 holds 15 amino acids from the cysteine to the phenylalanine. Solely the CDR3 DNA is kept, with 45 bases framed from the first base. From the germline V gene, CDR1 is MNHEY and CDR2 is SVGAGI. The sequencing machine was an Illumina NovaSeq 6000. cDNA libraries for TCRalpha and TCRbeta were prepared by 5'RACE using constant-segment primers, with sample barcodes and unique molecular identifiers added. Trizol reagent was used to extract RNA from every sample. The libraries were amplified in two PCR steps, and the second step added a second sample barcode and Illumina TruSeq adapters. The libraries were sequenced on an Illumina NovaSeq using 2 x 150 bp paired-end reads. Per the original workflow: Reads were demultiplexed and collapsed into UMI-guided consensus sequences with migec v1.2.7. With mixcr v2.1.11, UMI consensuses were aligned to TRA and TRB V and J templates and assembled into clonotypes. Clonotypes were classified as expanded or contracted when called significant by both edgeR and NoisET, with noise models trained on biological replicates. For edgeR calls, a false discovery rate-adjusted p below 0.01 and a log2 fold-change threshold of 1 were applied. PCA with hierarchical clustering of max-normalized trajectories of the 1000 most abundant clonotypes was used as exploratory dynamics analysis. Separately sequenced CD4+ and CD8+ repertoires were used to assign a CD4 or CD8 phenotype to each responding clone. TCRdb handled the public reads itself, with Q25 trimming in fastp and clone calling in MiXCR, and kept productive beta chains. Entries that share a CDR3 protein sequence are merged under the most common genes and DNA. TCRdb's processing, not the study's, gives the V and J calls here. The sample includes roughly 180,000 distinct CDR3 sequences, with under 20% observed a single time. Approximately 4% of the sample lies in the top ten.

Findings and caveats that apply to the study as a whole: Contracting CD4+ clones were found mainly in CM and EM memory subsets, while CD8+ clones were enriched in EMRA. From day 15 to 85, contracting clones showed balanced CD4/CD8 phenotypes, whereas a second wave of clones that expanded from day 15 to 37 leaned towards CD4+. Some responding clones were detected in pre-infection memory, which suggested that pre-existing cross-reactive memory T cells had joined the SARS-CoV-2 response. SARS-CoV-2 specificity was not confirmed for the second-wave clones peaking on day 37. Only a couple of mild cases were covered by the study, and larger cohorts that include severe cases with pre-infection samples were considered necessary.

The sample comprised PBMCs or a T cell subset sorted from them (not recorded which). The rearrangement combines TRBV6-5 with TRBJ1-6, with no D gene named confidently. This sequence originates from a man between 18 and 29 years old who had mild COVID-19 (a few samples of this study predate the infection). The sample titles of this study are shuffled in the database, so cell type and time point are left out; the donor was told from shared clones. The CDR3 reads as follows: CASSYTALLNSPLHF. The DNA sequence follows: TGTGCCAGCAGTTACACAGCTCTTCTCAATTCACCCCTCCACTTT.